This TCR beta chain is drawn from a study of blood T cell repertoires in COVID-19. Turning to the study itself: From the United States, Italy and Spain came samples of acute and convalescent COVID-19. Sources were T cells, B-cell-depleted T cells, or PBMCs; the material itself was cDNA or gDNA.

V shed 6 bases and J 3 bases; nucleotides not matched to a gene: 4. This CDR3 has 14 residues. From germline, CDR1 is LNHDA and CDR2 SQIVND (reference sequence). Under the authors' procedure: Using reference gene primer amplification, nucleated cell counts were estimated. Assay: immunoSEQ multiplex PCR; the TCRdb copy retains only in-frame clones and omits some. The DNA gave D and trimming, while V, J and clone size come from that table. The repertoire holds over 75,000 clones, with around 93% as singletons. This clonotype was sampled from a human donor with active COVID-19. The donor label of this sample is uncertain. The chain has TRBV19 and TRBJ1-1; 10 nucleotides agree with TRBD1. Sequencing was done on a sample of peripheral blood. The CDR3 DNA reads as TGTGCCAGTAGGACAGGGGGCGCGGACACTGAAGCTTTCTTT. This translates into CASRTGGADTEAFF. Full variable domain (outside the CDR3, taken from reference TRBV19 and TRBJ1-1): DGGITQSPKYLFRKEGQNVTLSCEQNLNHDAMYWYRQDPGQGLRLIYYSQIVNDFQKGDIAEGYSVSREKKESFPLTVTSAQKNPTAFYLCASRTGGADTEAFFGQGTRLTVV.